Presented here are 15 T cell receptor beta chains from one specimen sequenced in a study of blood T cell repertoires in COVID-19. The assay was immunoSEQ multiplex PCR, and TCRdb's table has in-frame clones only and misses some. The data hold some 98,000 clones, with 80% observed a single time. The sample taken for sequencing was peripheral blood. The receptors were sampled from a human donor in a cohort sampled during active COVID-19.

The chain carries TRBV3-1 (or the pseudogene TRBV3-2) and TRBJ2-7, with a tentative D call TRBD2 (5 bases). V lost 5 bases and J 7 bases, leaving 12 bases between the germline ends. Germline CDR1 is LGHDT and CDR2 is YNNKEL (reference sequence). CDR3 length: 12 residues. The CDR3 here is CASSSGPGEQYF. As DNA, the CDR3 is TGTGCCAGCAGCTCGGGCCCGGGGGAGCAGTACTTC.

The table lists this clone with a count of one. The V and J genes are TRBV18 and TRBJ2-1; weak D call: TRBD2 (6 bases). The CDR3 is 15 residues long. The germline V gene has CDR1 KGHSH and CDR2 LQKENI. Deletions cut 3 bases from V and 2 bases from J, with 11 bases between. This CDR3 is CASSPRDSTYNEQFF. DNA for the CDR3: TGTGCCAGCTCACCCCGGGACTCCACCTACAATGAGCAGTTCTTC.

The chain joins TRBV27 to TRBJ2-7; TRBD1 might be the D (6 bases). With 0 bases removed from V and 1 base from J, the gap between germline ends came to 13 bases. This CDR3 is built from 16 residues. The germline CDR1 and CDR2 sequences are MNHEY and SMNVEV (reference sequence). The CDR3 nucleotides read TGTGCCAGCAGTTTATCGTCTAGGGGGTGGTCCTACGAGCAGTACTTC. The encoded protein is CASSLSSRGWSYEQYF.

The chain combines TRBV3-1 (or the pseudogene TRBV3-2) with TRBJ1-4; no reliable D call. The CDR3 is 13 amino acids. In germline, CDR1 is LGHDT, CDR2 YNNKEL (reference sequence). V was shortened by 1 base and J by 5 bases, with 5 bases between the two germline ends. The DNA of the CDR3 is TGTGCCAGCAGCCAAGGCGCGAATGAAAAACTGTTTTTT. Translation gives CASSQGANEKLFF.

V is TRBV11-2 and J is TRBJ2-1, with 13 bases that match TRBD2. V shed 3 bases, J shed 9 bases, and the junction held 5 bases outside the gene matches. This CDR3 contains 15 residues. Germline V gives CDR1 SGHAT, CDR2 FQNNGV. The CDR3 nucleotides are TGTGCCAGCAGCTTCGTTACTAGCGGGAGGGGTGAGCAGTTCTTC. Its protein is CASSFVTSGRGEQFF.

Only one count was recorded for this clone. The CDR3, as DNA: TGTGCCAGCAGTGAAGTCGGGAGCTATGGCTACACCTTC. Protein: CASSEVGSYGYTF. The chain has TRBV2 and TRBJ1-2; D not certain. The CDR3 length is 13 residues. The germline CDR1 and CDR2 sequences are SNHLY and FYNNEI. V was trimmed by 1 base and J by 4 bases, leaving 7 bases between them.

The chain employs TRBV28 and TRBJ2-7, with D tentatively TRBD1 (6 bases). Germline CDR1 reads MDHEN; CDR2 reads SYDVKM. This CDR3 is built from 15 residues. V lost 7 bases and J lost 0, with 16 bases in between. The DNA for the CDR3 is TGTGCCAGCATCCGCAGGGGCTTGAGCTCCTACGAGCAGTACTTC. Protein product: CASIRRGLSSYEQYF.

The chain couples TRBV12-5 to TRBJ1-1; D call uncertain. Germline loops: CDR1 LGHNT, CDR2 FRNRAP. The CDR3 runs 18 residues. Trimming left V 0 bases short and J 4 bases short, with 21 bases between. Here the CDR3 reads CASGLVRALEGESTEAFF. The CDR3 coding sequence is TGTGCTAGTGGTTTGGTAAGGGCTTTAGAGGGAGAAAGCACTGAAGCTTTCTTT.

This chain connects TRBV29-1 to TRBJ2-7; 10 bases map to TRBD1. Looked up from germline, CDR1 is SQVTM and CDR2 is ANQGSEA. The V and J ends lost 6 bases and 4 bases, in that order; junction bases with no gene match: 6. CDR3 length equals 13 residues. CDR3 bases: TGCAGCGTGGCTGACAGGGGGCTTTACGAGCAGTACTTC. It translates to CSVADRGLYEQYF.

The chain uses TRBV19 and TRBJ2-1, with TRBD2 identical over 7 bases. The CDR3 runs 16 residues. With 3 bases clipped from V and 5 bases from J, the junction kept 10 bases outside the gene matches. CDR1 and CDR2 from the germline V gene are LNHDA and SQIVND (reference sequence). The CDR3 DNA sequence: TGTGCCAGTAGTATGAGACCTAGCGGACTCAACAATGAGCAGTTCTTC. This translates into CASSMRPSGLNNEQFF.

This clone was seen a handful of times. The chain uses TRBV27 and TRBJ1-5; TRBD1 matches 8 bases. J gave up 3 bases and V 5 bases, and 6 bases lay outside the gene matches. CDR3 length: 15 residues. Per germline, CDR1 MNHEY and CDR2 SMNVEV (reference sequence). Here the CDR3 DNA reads TGTGCCAGCAGTAAAACAGGGGGTTACAATCAGCCCCAGCATTTT. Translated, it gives CASSKTGGYNQPQHF.

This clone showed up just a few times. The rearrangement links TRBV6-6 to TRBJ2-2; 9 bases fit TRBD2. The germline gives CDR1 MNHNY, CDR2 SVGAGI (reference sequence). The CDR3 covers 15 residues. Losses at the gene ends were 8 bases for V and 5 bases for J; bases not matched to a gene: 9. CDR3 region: CASCRTSDPTGELFF. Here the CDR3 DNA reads TGTGCCAGCTGTAGGACTAGCGACCCGACCGGGGAGCTGTTTTTT.

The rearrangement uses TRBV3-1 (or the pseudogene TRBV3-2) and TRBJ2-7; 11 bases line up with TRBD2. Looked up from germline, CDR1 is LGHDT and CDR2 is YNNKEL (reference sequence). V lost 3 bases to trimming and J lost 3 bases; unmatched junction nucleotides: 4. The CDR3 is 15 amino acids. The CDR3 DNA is TGTGCCAGCAGCCATGGGACTAGCGGAAACTACGAGCAGTACTTC. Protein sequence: CASSHGTSGNYEQYF.

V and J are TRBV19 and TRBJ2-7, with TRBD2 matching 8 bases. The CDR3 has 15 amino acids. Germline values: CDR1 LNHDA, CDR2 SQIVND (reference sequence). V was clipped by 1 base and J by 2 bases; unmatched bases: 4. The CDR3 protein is CASSIALADPYEQYF. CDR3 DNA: TGTGCCAGTAGTATAGCACTAGCGGACCCCTACGAGCAGTACTTC.

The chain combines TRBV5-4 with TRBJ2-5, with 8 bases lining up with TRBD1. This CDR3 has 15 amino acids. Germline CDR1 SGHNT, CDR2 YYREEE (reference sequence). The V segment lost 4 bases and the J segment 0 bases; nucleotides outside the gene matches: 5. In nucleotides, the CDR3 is TGTGCCAGCAGCCCCGACAGGGGAAACCAAGAGACCCAGTACTTC. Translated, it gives CASSPDRGNQETQYF.